The 31 T cell receptor beta chains in this list originate from one sample, sequenced in a study of blood T cells in healthy people across ages. The second PCR ran roughly 7 to 11 cycles with a sample-barcoded 5' primer and J-beta primers. MiXCR, applied by TCRdb to the 5' RACE reads, yields one record per CDR3 protein. The table has approximately 730,000 distinct CDR3 sequences, approximately 55% seen once. The specimen sequenced was blood. The source of these receptors is an older man in good health.

The chain couples TRBV7-2 to TRBJ2-7; 10 bases align to TRBD2. Germline loops: CDR1 SGHTA, CDR2 FQGNSA. The ends lost 1 base at V and 4 bases at J; junction bases unmatched: 13. This CDR3 contains 18 residues. The CDR3 loop is CASSLVAGGLAPEYEQYF. CDR3 sequence (DNA): TGTGCCAGCAGCTTAGTGGCGGGGGGACTAGCGCCAGAGTACGAGCAGTACTTC.

This clonotype was picked up one time. V usage is TRBV5-1 and J usage is TRBJ2-1; D is unclear. This CDR3 contains 13 residues. Trimming cost V 3 bases and J 10 bases, with 14 bases left between them. From germline, CDR1 is SGHRS and CDR2 YFSETQ. In nucleotides, the CDR3 is TGCGCCAGCAGCTCGGTTGTGACGGGCGAGCAGTTCTTC. It codes for CASSSVVTGEQFF.

Many counts were recorded for this clonotype. The chain uses TRBV4-2 and TRBJ2-3; 10 bases line up with TRBD2. The CDR3 has 18 residues. The J segment lost 0 bases and the V segment lost 0 bases, leaving 6 bases of the junction unmatched. The germline V gene encodes CDR1 LGHNA and CDR2 YNFKEQ. The CDR3 DNA follows: TGTGCCAGCAGCCAAGAAAACCTAGCGGGGGTAAGCACAGATACGCAGTATTTT. Protein: CASSQENLAGVSTDTQYF.

This clonotype has only a few counts. This chain joins TRBV7-9 and TRBJ2-4, with D uncertain. With 6 bases removed from V and 8 bases from J, the gap between germline ends came to 17 bases. From germline, CDR1 is SEHNR and CDR2 FQNEAQ (reference sequence). The CDR3 extends over 14 amino acids. CDR3 DNA: TGTGCCAGCAGTAAGGGCCTATCTAGGGACATTCAGTACTTC. This encodes CASSKGLSRDIQYF. The full variable domain, completed using reference TRBV7-9 and TRBJ2-4, is DTGVSQNPRHKITKRGQNVTFRCDPISEHNRLYWYRQTLGQGPEFLTYFQNEAQLEKSRLLSDRFSAERPKGSFSTLEIQRTEQGDSAMYLCASSKGLSRDIQYFGAGTRLSVL.

This rearrangement joins TRBV5-1 to TRBJ2-1; tentatively, D is TRBD2 (6 bases). Trimming pared 4 bases from V and 6 bases from J, leaving 26 bases between. Germline V gene lookup returns CDR1 SGHRS and CDR2 YFSETQ. This CDR3 contains 18 residues. CDR3 nucleotide sequence: TGCGCCAGCAGCCTAAGCCTGGCCGGCGGGGTGCGGCGCAATGAGCAGTTCTTC. Encoded protein: CASSLSLAGGVRRNEQFF.

The chain employs TRBV6-4 and TRBJ2-1, with D perhaps TRBD2 (6 bases). The V end lost 0 bases, the J end lost 5 bases, and 11 bases lay between the germline ends. The CDR3 sequence is 15 residues long. CDR1 MRHNA and CDR2 SNTAGT come from the germline V gene. DNA for the CDR3: TGTGCCAGCAGTGACTCTGGCGGGACTCACAATGAGCAGTTCTTC. It yields the protein CASSDSGGTHNEQFF.

The J gene is TRBJ2-1, the V gene TRBV18; 12 bases map to TRBD2. The CDR3 totals 17 residues. The germline gives CDR1 KGHSH, CDR2 LQKENI. V dropped 3 bases and J dropped 9; count of bases not matched to a gene: 12. The CDR3 sequence is CASSPLPGTSGHGEQFF. As DNA, the CDR3 is TGTGCCAGCTCACCCCTACCCGGGACTAGCGGGCACGGTGAGCAGTTCTTC.

This clonotype was seen a few times. The chain employs TRBV20-1 and TRBJ2-3; D not certain. This CDR3 contains 11 residues. Deletions cut 1 base from V and 5 bases from J, with 4 bases between. Germline lookup yields CDR1 DFQATT and CDR2 SNEGSKA (reference sequence). The CDR3 sequence is CSARALDTQYF. The CDR3 coding sequence is TGCAGTGCTAGAGCGCTAGATACGCAGTATTTT.

The chain couples TRBV5-1 to TRBJ1-1, with no clear D. There are 14 residues in the CDR3. Trimming took 2 bases from V and 0 from J, leaving 8 bases between them. Germline assignment: CDR1 SGHRS and CDR2 YFSETQ. DNA of the CDR3: TGCGCCAGCAGCTTATACACAATGAACACTGAAGCTTTCTTT. Translated, it gives CASSLYTMNTEAFF.

In its sample, this clonotype was seen many times. The chain couples TRBV11-2 to TRBJ2-1; 12 bases fit TRBD2. The trim removed 4 bases at V and 10 bases at J, leaving 11 bases unmatched. Germline assignment: CDR1 SGHAT and CDR2 FQNNGV. The CDR3 is made up of 16 amino acids. The CDR3 spells CASSSPGLAGGLEQFF. The CDR3 bases are TGTGCCAGCAGCTCACCCGGGCTAGCGGGAGGGTTGGAGCAGTTCTTC.

The gene calls are TRBV10-3 and TRBJ2-5; maybe TRBD1 (6 bases). Judging by the DNA end, TRBJ2-7 fits better; the J call may be wrong. The CDR3 extends over 13 amino acids. The germline gives CDR1 ENHRY, CDR2 SYGVKD. The CDR3 loop is CAIRASGTHEQYF. The CDR3, as DNA: TGTGCCATCAGAGCCTCCGGGACACACGAGCAGTACTTC.

In regard to this clonotype: The junction and the germline gene differ at one end; a read error may be behind it. This chain joins TRBV20-1 and TRBJ2-7; D is perhaps TRBD2 (6 bases). CDR3 length: 13 amino acids. Germline V gene sequence: CDR1 DFQATT, CDR2 SNEGSKA (reference sequence). The CDR3 DNA sequence: TGCAGTGCGCTTGTGGAGGGGCAAGAGACCCAGTGCTTC. Protein product: CSALVEGQETQCF.

The gene calls are TRBV15 and TRBJ2-3, with D tentatively TRBD1 (5 bases). V lost 6 bases, J lost 4 bases, and 11 bases lay in between. Germline V lookup: CDR1 LNHNV, CDR2 YYDKDF (reference sequence). The CDR3 has 13 residues. CDR3 bases: TGTGCCACCAGGGACAATTCTGCAGATACGCAGTATTTT. The encoded protein is CATRDNSADTQYF.

V gene TRBV27 combines with J gene TRBJ2-1, with a possible D match to TRBD1 (6 bases). CDR1 is MNHEY, CDR2 SMNVEV, per germline (reference sequence). This CDR3 comprises 13 residues. Between the trimmed V and J ends, which lost 6 bases and 5 bases, there was a span of 11 bases. The CDR3: CASRDSRNNEQFF. The DNA of the CDR3 is TGTGCCAGCAGGGACAGCCGGAACAATGAGCAGTTCTTC.

The chain couples TRBV9 to TRBJ2-4; D uncertain. Per the germline V gene, CDR1 is SGDLS and CDR2 is YYNGEE. Trimming removed 1 base from V and 4 bases from J, with 12 bases in between. The CDR3 consists of 15 residues. The CDR3 here is CASSVHETEKNIQYF. The CDR3 DNA sequence: TGTGCCAGCAGCGTACATGAGACCGAGAAAAACATTCAGTACTTC. The whole variable domain, remainder taken from reference TRBV9 and TRBJ2-4, is DSGVTQTPKHLITATGQRVTLRCSPRSGDLSVYWYQQSLDQGLQFLIQYYNGEERAKGNILERFSAQQFPDLHSELNLSSLELGDSALYFCASSVHETEKNIQYFGAGTRLSVL.

This clonotype occurred a few times. V usage is TRBV5-1 and J usage is TRBJ2-5; 7 bases agree with TRBD1. Losses at the gene ends were 1 base for V and 4 bases for J; bases not matched to a gene: 19. The CDR3 covers 19 residues. Germline-derived CDR1 and CDR2 are SGHRS and YFSETQ. DNA of the CDR3: TGCGCCAGCAGCTTGTTGTACGGTGTTTCGACAGGGATAAGAGAGACCCAGTACTTC. Translation gives CASSLLYGVSTGIRETQYF. Variable domain in full (rest from reference TRBV5-1 and TRBJ2-5): KAGVTQTPRYLIKTRGQQVTLSCSPISGHRSVSWYQQTPGQGLQFLFEYFSETQRNKGNFPGRFSGRQFSNSRSEMNVSTLELGDSALYLCASSLLYGVSTGIRETQYFGPGTRLLVL.

J is TRBJ1-5 and V is TRBV28; no clear D. Trimming took off 3 bases at V and 3 bases at J, with 9 bases between the two ends. The CDR3 is 14 amino acids. Germline assignment: CDR1 MDHEN and CDR2 SYDVKM. The CDR3 protein is CASSFLGNNQPQHF. The DNA for the CDR3 is TGTGCCAGCAGTTTTCTCGGCAACAATCAGCCCCAGCATTTT.

This clonotype came up a few times. This chain uses TRBV9 with TRBJ2-5; D is perhaps TRBD1 (7 bases). Trimming pared 0 bases from V and 4 bases from J, leaving 13 bases between. Germline V gene data show CDR1 as SGDLS and CDR2 as YYNGEE. The CDR3 runs 15 residues. The CDR3 protein is CASSVGGGGRETQYF. DNA for the CDR3: TGTGCCAGCAGCGTAGGTGGAGGGGGCAGAGAGACCCAGTACTTC.

This clonotype was counted a single time. The rearrangement joins TRBV6-5 to TRBJ1-2, with 8 bases that match TRBD1. Germline values: CDR1 MNHEY, CDR2 SVGAGI. V shed 5 bases, J shed 7 bases, and the junction held 9 bases outside the gene matches. The CDR3 runs to 14 residues. The CDR3 bases are TGTGCCAGCAGTCGCGCAGGACAGGGTGGTGGCTACACCTTC. Translated: CASSRAGQGGGYTF.

The chain uses TRBV7-9 and TRBJ1-1; TRBD1 agrees at 10 bases. V shed 6 bases and J 5 bases; nucleotides not matched to a gene: 6. Germline V gives CDR1 SEHNR, CDR2 FQNEAQ (reference sequence). The CDR3 runs to 14 residues. CDR3 region: CASRIDRGRTEAFF. The DNA of the CDR3 is TGTGCCAGCAGGATCGACAGGGGGCGAACTGAAGCTTTCTTT.

V usage is TRBV20-1 and J usage is TRBJ2-3; TRBD2 agrees at 11 bases. CDR3 length: 15 amino acids. Germline CDR1 and CDR2: DFQATT and SNEGSKA (reference sequence). J lost 4 bases, V lost 6 bases, and 9 bases had no gene match. CDR3 nucleotide sequence: TGCAGTGCCTGTGACGGACTAGCGGGCGCAGATACGCAGTATTTT. It translates to CSACDGLAGADTQYF.

The chain has TRBV29-1 and TRBJ2-1; 8 bases are shared with TRBD1. Germline V CDR1 and CDR2: SQVTM, ANQGSEA. J lost 4 bases, V lost 7 bases, and 9 bases had no gene match. The CDR3 is made up of 14 amino acids. The CDR3 reads CSGSDRGPYNEQFF. CDR3 DNA: TGCAGCGGGTCTGACAGGGGCCCATACAATGAGCAGTTCTTC.

This clonotype has only a few counts. The chain employs TRBV10-3 and TRBJ2-3; TRBD2 aligns across 8 bases. The germline V gene encodes CDR1 ENHRY and CDR2 SYGVKD. V dropped 9 bases and J dropped 0; count of bases not matched to a gene: 11. This CDR3 region has 16 residues. For the CDR3, the DNA is TGTGCCATTAATGGGGGTAGCGGGACCAGCACAGATACGCAGTATTTT. This sequence encodes CAINGGSGTSTDTQYF.

V is TRBV29-1 and J is TRBJ1-1; TRBD1 might be the D (5 bases). The CDR3 is made up of 14 amino acids. Germline V gives CDR1 SQVTM, CDR2 ANQGSEA. Trimming shortened V by 3 bases and J by 0 bases, and 11 bases separated the two germline ends. This chain's CDR3 is CSVDRATMNTEAFF. The CDR3 nucleotides are TGCAGCGTTGACAGGGCAACTATGAACACTGAAGCTTTCTTT.

Notes on this clonotype: One junction end does not reproduce the germline sequence, and a read error may be involved. V usage is TRBV10-3 and J usage is TRBJ2-4, with 9 bases that match TRBD2. In germline, CDR1 is ENHRY, CDR2 SYGVKD. The CDR3 is made up of 16 amino acids. CDR3 DNA sequence: TGTGCCATCGGTGAGTCCGCGGTAGCGGGAGTAAACATTCAGTACTTC. Its protein is CAIGESAVAGVNIQYF.

The V call is TRBV9, the J call TRBJ2-5; D is perhaps TRBD2 (6 bases). Germline V gene sequence: CDR1 SGDLS, CDR2 YYNGEE. CDR3 size: 17 residues. V lost 4 bases, J lost 5 bases, and 24 bases lay in between. CDR3 region: CASSSIRGGFERETQYF. Written as DNA, the CDR3 is TGTGCCAGCAGCTCCATAAGGGGAGGATTCGAACGGGAGACCCAGTACTTC.

V is TRBV20-1 and J is TRBJ2-5; possibly TRBD2 for D (6 bases). The CDR3 has 14 amino acids. The ends were cut back, 4 bases at V and 2 bases at J, with 14 bases in the middle. Germline V gene data show CDR1 as DFQATT and CDR2 as SNEGSKA (reference sequence). CDR3 DNA sequence: TGCAGTGCTACCCTCCTAAGCGGGCAAGAGACCCAGTACTTC. It yields the protein CSATLLSGQETQYF.

This clonotype was picked up a small number of times. V gene TRBV3-1 combines with J gene TRBJ2-1; D is perhaps TRBD1 (6 bases). The CDR3 sequence is 16 residues long. Trimming cost V 1 base and J 5 bases, with 15 bases left between them. Germline CDR1 reads LGHDT; CDR2 reads YNNKEL (reference sequence). The CDR3 region has the DNA TGTGCCAGCAGCCAAGGATTGAGGGACACCGACAATGAGCAGTTCTTC. Translating it yields CASSQGLRDTDNEQFF.

The chain is built from TRBV7-9 and TRBJ1-5; D not certain. V lost 0 bases to trimming and J lost 3 bases, with 15 bases between them. Germline V lookup: CDR1 SEHNR, CDR2 FQNEAQ (reference sequence). The length of the CDR3 is 17 residues. The CDR3 DNA follows: TGTGCCAGCAGCTTAGCGGTAAATAGCGGAGACAATCAGCCCCAGCATTTT. Translating it yields CASSLAVNSGDNQPQHF.

This sequence joins TRBV27 and TRBJ2-3; maybe TRBD2 (6 bases). CDR1 and CDR2 from the germline V gene are MNHEY and SMNVEV (reference sequence). V was pared by 3 bases and J by 1 base, with 11 bases between. The CDR3 consists of 15 residues. This CDR3 reads CASSLVSGGTDTQYF. In nucleotides, the CDR3 is TGTGCCAGCAGTTTGGTTAGCGGAGGCACAGATACGCAGTATTTT.

The chain joins TRBV29-1 to TRBJ1-1, with 7 nucleotides matching TRBD1. V lost 5 bases and J lost 1; bases outside the gene matches: 7. The CDR3 has 14 amino acids. Germline-derived CDR1 and CDR2 are SQVTM and ANQGSEA. Here the CDR3 DNA reads TGCAGCGTTCAGTACCGGACAGGGAACACTGAAGCTTTCTTT. Its protein product is CSVQYRTGNTEAFF.